This T cell receptor beta chain was documented in a study of CD8 T cells in Susac syndrome. Turning to the study itself: Sequenced Susac syndrome patients included five or six with active disease and fewer than 10 who were in remission. Blood was drawn from Susac syndrome patients while they were therapy-naive, on corticosteroids, or on intravenous immunoglobulin alone.

Losses at the gene ends were 5 bases for V and 1 base for J; bases not matched to a gene: 10. The CDR3 is 17 amino acids. CDR1 is SNHLY and CDR2 is FYNNEI in the germline V gene. After extraction with the RNeasy kit, roughly 0.45 to 1 ug of the RNA was reverse transcribed using random hexamers. TCRdb fed the immunoSEQ multiplex PCR reads into MiXCR, producing one record per CDR3 protein. The sample lists some 50,000 distinct CDR3 sequences, just under 95% occurring once. Study-wide results and limits: The authors found around 15 Susac-specific public clones in total CD8+ repertoires and five or six in CD8+ TEMRA repertoires.

With regard to this clonotype: As yet, its antigen is unknown.

The chain couples TRBV2 to TRBJ2-1; 8 nucleotides align to TRBD2. The sequenced sample consisted of CD8+ T cells from PBMCs. The clonotype originates from a human donor with Susac syndrome. The CDR3 region is CASSLRGATRSYNEQFF. The CDR3 nucleotides are TGTGCCAGCAGTCTGCGGGGGGCTACCCGATCCTACAATGAGCAGTTCTTC.